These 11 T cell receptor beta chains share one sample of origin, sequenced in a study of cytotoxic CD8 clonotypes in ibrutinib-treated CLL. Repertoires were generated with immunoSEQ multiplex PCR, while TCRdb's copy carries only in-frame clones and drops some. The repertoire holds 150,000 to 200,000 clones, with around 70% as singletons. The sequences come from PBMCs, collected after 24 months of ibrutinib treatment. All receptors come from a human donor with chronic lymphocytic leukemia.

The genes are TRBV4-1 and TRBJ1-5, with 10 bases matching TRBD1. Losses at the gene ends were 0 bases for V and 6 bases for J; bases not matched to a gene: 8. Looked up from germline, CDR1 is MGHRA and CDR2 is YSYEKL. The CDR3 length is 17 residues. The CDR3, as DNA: TGCGCCAGCAGCCAAGACGGGACAGGGGTAAGGAGTCAGCCCCAGCATTTT. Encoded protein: CASSQDGTGVRSQPQHF.

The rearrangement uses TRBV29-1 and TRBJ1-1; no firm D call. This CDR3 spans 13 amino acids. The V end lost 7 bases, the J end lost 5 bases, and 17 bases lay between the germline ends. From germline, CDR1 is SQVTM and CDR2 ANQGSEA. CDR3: CSASYGVGTEAFF. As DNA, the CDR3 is TGCAGCGCCTCTTATGGGGTGGGTACTGAAGCTTTCTTT. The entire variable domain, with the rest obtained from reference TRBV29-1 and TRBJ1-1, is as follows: SAVISQKPSRDICQRGTSLTIQCQVDSQVTMMFWYRQQPGQSLTLIATANQGSEATYESGFVIDKFPISRPNLTFSTLTVSNMSPEDSSIYLCSASYGVGTEAFFGQGTRLTVV.

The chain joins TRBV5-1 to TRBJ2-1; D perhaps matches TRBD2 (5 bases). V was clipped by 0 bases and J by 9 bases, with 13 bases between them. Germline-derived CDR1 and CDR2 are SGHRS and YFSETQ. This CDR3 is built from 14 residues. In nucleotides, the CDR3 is TGCGCCAGCAGCTTGGAGGTTAGCCGGGGTGAGCAGTTCTTC. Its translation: CASSLEVSRGEQFF. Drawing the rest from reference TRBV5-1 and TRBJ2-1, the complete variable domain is KAGVTQTPRYLIKTRGQQVTLSCSPISGHRSVSWYQQTPGQGLQFLFEYFSETQRNKGNFPGRFSGRQFSNSRSEMNVSTLELGDSALYLCASSLEVSRGEQFFGPGTRLTVL.

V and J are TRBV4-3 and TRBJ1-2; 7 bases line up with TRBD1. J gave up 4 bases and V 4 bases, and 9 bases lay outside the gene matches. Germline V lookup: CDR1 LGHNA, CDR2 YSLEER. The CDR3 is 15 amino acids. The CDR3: CASSPRTGHPYGYTF. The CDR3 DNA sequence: TGCGCCAGCAGCCCCAGGACAGGTCACCCCTATGGCTACACCTTC.

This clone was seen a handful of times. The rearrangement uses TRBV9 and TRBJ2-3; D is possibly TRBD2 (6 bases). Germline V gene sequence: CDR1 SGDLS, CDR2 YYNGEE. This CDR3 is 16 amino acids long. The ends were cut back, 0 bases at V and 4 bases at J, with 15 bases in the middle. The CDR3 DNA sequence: TGTGCCAGCAGCGTAGTAGGTCTAGCGATCCCAGATACGCAGTATTTT. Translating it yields CASSVVGLAIPDTQYF.

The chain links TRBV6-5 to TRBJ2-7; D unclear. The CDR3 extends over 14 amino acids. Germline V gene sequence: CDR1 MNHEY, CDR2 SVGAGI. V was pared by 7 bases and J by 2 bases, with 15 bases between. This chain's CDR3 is CASTPSQRTYEQYF. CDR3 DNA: TGTGCCAGCACCCCCTCGCAGAGGACCTACGAGCAGTACTTC.

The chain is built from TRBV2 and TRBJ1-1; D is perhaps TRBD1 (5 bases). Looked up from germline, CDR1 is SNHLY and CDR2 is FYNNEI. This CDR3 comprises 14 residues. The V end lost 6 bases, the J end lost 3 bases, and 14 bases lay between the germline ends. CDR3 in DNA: TGTGCCAGCAGGGACGGGGCCATGTACACTGAAGCTTTCTTT. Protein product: CASRDGAMYTEAFF.

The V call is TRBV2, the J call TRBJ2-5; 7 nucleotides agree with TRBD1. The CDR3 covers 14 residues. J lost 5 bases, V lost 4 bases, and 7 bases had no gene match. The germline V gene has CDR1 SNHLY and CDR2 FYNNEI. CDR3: CASSVNRGRETQYF. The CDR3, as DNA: TGTGCCAGCAGTGTTAACAGGGGTAGGGAGACCCAGTACTTC.

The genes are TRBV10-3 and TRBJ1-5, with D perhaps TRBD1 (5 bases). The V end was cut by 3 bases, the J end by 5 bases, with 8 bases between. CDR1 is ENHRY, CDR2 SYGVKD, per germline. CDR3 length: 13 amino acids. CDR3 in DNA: TGTGCCATCAGTGATCAAGGGGATCAGCCCCAGCATTTT. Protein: CAISDQGDQPQHF.

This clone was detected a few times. The CDR3 coding sequence is TGTGCCAGCAGTTTTTCCAGGACTTCTAATCAGCCCCAGCATTTT. As protein: CASSFSRTSNQPQHF. The chain employs TRBV27 and TRBJ1-5; unclear D gene. This CDR3 has 15 residues. The germline V and J ends were trimmed by 3 bases and 4 bases, with 13 bases remaining between them. The germline CDR1 and CDR2 sequences are MNHEY and SMNVEV (reference sequence).

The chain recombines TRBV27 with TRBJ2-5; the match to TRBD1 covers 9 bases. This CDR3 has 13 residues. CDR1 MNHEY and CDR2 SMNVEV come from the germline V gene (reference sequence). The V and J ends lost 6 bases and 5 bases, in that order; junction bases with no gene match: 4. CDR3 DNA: TGTGCCAGCAGCCGGGACAGGGCGGAGACCCAGTACTTC. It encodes CASSRDRAETQYF.